These 17 T cell receptor beta chains were sequenced from one sample in a study of cytomegalovirus exposure and HLA in healthy donors. The repertoire was sequenced with immunoSEQ multiplex PCR; TCRdb's copy has only in-frame clones and lacks some. The profile shows about 60,000 clones, approximately 95% of them singletons. Input material: PBMCs. The receptors originated from a woman younger than 30 in good health and CMV-seronegative.

The chain uses TRBV6-5 and TRBJ1-3; 9 bases fit TRBD1. The CDR3 runs to 15 residues. Germline V gives CDR1 MNHEY, CDR2 SVGAGI. Trimming took 2 bases from V and 6 from J; bases not matched to a gene: 5. The CDR3 region is CASSYGTGSKNTIYF. As DNA, the CDR3 is TGTGCCAGCAGTTACGGGACAGGGTCGAAAAACACCATATATTTT.

DNA of the CDR3: TGTGCCAGTAGTATAGCCGGAGCCGTTGAAGCTTTCTTT. It specifies CASSIAGAVEAFF. This chain connects TRBV19 to TRBJ1-1, with unresolved D. Germline CDR1 reads LNHDA; CDR2 reads SQIVND (reference sequence). This CDR3 region has 13 residues. The V and J ends lost 1 base and 7 bases respectively, with 10 bases between them.

The chain links TRBV11-2 to TRBJ2-1, with 11 bases fitting TRBD2. This CDR3 contains 15 residues. Germline CDR1 reads SGHAT; CDR2 reads FQNNGV. V trimming: 1 base; J trimming: 5 bases; junction bases outside the gene matches: 1. The CDR3 loop reads CASSLALAGDNEQFF. As DNA, the CDR3 is TGTGCCAGCAGCTTAGCACTAGCGGGAGACAATGAGCAGTTCTTC.

The rearrangement uses TRBV11-3 and TRBJ2-3; D is unclear. The germline V gene encodes CDR1 SGHNT and CDR2 YENEEA. The CDR3 has 14 residues. Trimming removed 7 bases from V and 2 bases from J, with 13 bases in between. CDR3 coding DNA: TGTGCCAGCACTTCTTATCCCTTCACAGATACGCAGTATTTT. Translated, it gives CASTSYPFTDTQYF.

This rearrangement joins TRBV13 to TRBJ2-5, with a possible D match to TRBD2 (5 bases). CDR3 size: 14 residues. Germline CDR1 is PRHDT and CDR2 is FYEKMQ (reference sequence). V was trimmed by 4 bases and J by 0 bases, leaving 9 bases between them. The CDR3: CASSSRGYQETQYF. In DNA form, the CDR3 reads TGTGCCAGCAGCTCCAGAGGGTACCAAGAGACCCAGTACTTC.

The gene calls are TRBV11-3 and TRBJ1-1, with 10 nucleotides matching TRBD1. The length of the CDR3 is 20 residues. CDR1 and CDR2 from the germline V gene are SGHNT and YENEEA. The trim removed 5 bases at V and 3 bases at J, leaving 21 bases unmatched. The chain's CDR3 is CASSQRRPGTGESADTEAFF. The CDR3 DNA is TGTGCCAGCAGCCAGCGCCGTCCCGGGACAGGGGAAAGTGCGGACACTGAAGCTTTCTTT. Together with reference TRBV11-3 and TRBJ1-1, the CDR3 gives the full variable domain: EAGVVQSPRYKIIEKKQPVAFWCNPISGHNTLYWYLQNLGQGPELLIRYENEEAVDDSQLPKDRFSAERLKGVDSTLKIQPAELGDSAVYLCASSQRRPGTGESADTEAFFGQGTRLTVV.

This sequence joins TRBV28 and TRBJ1-5; 8 bases are shared with TRBD1. Germline assignment: CDR1 MDHEN and CDR2 SYDVKM. The J segment lost 4 bases and the V segment lost 3 bases, leaving 8 bases of the junction unmatched. The CDR3 covers 16 residues. CDR3 sequence reads: CASSFTLDRENQPQHF. The CDR3 DNA sequence: TGTGCCAGCAGTTTTACCCTGGACAGGGAAAATCAGCCCCAGCATTTT.

The chain combines TRBV5-4 with TRBJ2-3; weak D call: TRBD1 (5 bases). The CDR3 spans 15 residues. CDR1 is SGHNT and CDR2 is YYREEE in the germline V gene (reference sequence). The V and J ends lost 4 bases and 3 bases respectively, with 15 bases between them. The CDR3, as DNA: TGTGCCAGCAGCGCCCAAATGGGGCCGACAGATACGCAGTATTTT. Protein sequence: CASSAQMGPTDTQYF.

This clone was detected only once. The rearrangement uses TRBV7-2 and TRBJ2-7; the D gene is possibly TRBD1 (6 bases). Deletions cut 2 bases from V and 0 bases from J, with 8 bases between. Germline CDR1 SGHTA, CDR2 FQGNSA. The length of the CDR3 is 14 residues. The CDR3 nucleotides read TGTGCCAGCAGCTTAAAGGGACACTCCTACGAGCAGTACTTC. Residues: CASSLKGHSYEQYF.

This chain joins TRBV6-6 and TRBJ2-1; 11 bases are shared with TRBD2. V trimming: 9 bases; J trimming: 5 bases; junction bases outside the gene matches: 12. CDR1 is MNHNY, CDR2 SVGAGI, per germline (reference sequence). The CDR3 spans 16 residues. The CDR3 is CASSELAGGRNNEQFF. CDR3 sequence (DNA): TGTGCCAGTTCTGAGCTAGCGGGGGGCCGAAACAATGAGCAGTTCTTC.

The chain combines TRBV2 with TRBJ2-3; TRBD2 matches 10 bases. Germline-derived CDR1 and CDR2 are SNHLY and FYNNEI. The CDR3 spans 17 residues. Unmatched junction bases numbered 8, after V lost 1 base and J lost 4 bases. For the CDR3, the DNA is TGTGCCAGCAGTGAAGGGGCTGGTAGCGGGAGGTCAGATACGCAGTATTTT. Translating gives CASSEGAGSGRSDTQYF.

For the CDR3, the DNA is TGTGCCAGCAGCATACAGGGGGCCGCTAATGAAAAACTGTTTTTT. Translating it yields CASSIQGAANEKLFF. This chain links TRBV11-2 with TRBJ1-4; TRBD1 matches 9 bases. Losses at the gene ends were 5 bases for V and 3 bases for J; bases not matched to a gene: 4. The germline CDR1 and CDR2 sequences are SGHAT and FQNNGV. The CDR3 contains 15 residues.

The chain carries TRBV5-1 and TRBJ2-3, with 9 bases lining up with TRBD2. CDR3 length: 16 residues. V trimming: 0 bases; J trimming: 2 bases; junction bases outside the gene matches: 4. Germline assignment: CDR1 SGHRS and CDR2 YFSETQ. CDR3 residues: CASSLEVAGATDTQYF. The CDR3 DNA is TGCGCCAGCAGCTTGGAGGTAGCGGGGGCCACAGATACGCAGTATTTT.

This chain links TRBV6-4 with TRBJ2-3; 10 positions match TRBD1. CDR1 is MRHNA, CDR2 SNTAGT, per germline. The CDR3 extends over 15 amino acids. After removal of 3 bases from V and 4 bases from J, the junction contained 4 bases not matched to a gene. The DNA of the CDR3 is TGTGCCAGCAGTGAAGGGACAGGGGATGCAGATACGCAGTATTTT. Translated: CASSEGTGDADTQYF.

This chain links TRBV27 with TRBJ2-5, with 7 nucleotides matching TRBD2. The CDR3 is made up of 18 amino acids. Looked up from germline, CDR1 is MNHEY and CDR2 is SMNVEV (reference sequence). Trimming took 6 bases from V and 5 from J; bases not matched to a gene: 21. CDR3 sequence reads: CASRPRGGSLRGDETQYF. In DNA form, the CDR3 reads TGTGCCAGCAGACCTCGCGGCGGGAGTCTCCGCGGCGACGAGACCCAGTACTTC.

The J gene is TRBJ1-4, the V gene TRBV5-4, with D perhaps matching TRBD1 (5 bases). The germline gives CDR1 SGHNT, CDR2 YYREEE (reference sequence). Trimming cost V 6 bases and J 4 bases, with 13 bases left between them. CDR3 size: 14 residues. The CDR3 sequence: CASTSGGINEKLFF. CDR3 DNA: TGTGCCAGCACCTCCGGGGGTATTAATGAAAAACTGTTTTTT.

V and J are TRBV12-5 and TRBJ1-1; weak D call: TRBD1 (6 bases). V was pared by 8 bases and J by 1 base, with 8 bases between. The CDR3 totals 12 residues. Germline lookup yields CDR1 LGHNT and CDR2 FRNRAP. The CDR3 coding sequence is TGTGCTAGTACACAGGGGAACACTGAAGCTTTCTTT. Translated, it gives CASTQGNTEAFF.